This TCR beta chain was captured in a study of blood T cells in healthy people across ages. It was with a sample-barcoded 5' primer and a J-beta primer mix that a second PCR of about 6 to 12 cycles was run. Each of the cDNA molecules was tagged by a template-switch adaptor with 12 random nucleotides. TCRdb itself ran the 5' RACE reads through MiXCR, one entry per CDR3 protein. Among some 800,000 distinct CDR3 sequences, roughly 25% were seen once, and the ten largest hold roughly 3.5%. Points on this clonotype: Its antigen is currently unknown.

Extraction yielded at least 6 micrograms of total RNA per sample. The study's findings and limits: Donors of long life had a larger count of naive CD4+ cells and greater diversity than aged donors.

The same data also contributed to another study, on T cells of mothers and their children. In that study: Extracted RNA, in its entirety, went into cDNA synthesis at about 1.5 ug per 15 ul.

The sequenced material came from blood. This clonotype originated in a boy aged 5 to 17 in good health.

The CDR3 DNA is TGTGCCAGCAGTTTATCAACCTTGAACACTGAAGCTTTCTTT. Protein product: CASSLSTLNTEAFF. The rearrangement uses TRBV27 and TRBJ1-1; no clear D. Germline values: CDR1 MNHEY, CDR2 SMNVEV (reference sequence). The germline V and J ends were trimmed by 0 bases and 0 bases, with 5 bases remaining between them. This CDR3 spans 14 amino acids.